Sequencing of this T cell receptor (beta chain) was carried out in a study of B cell selection in AIRE deficiency. As regards this clone: What it binds is unknown.

Conventional CD4 T cells were sorted as CD4+CD127+ cells. Study-wide findings and caveats: CDR3s were shorter in shared Treg sequences, reflecting few non-templated nucleotide insertions.

Clones were sequenced by immunoSEQ multiplex PCR, and TCRdb holds only the in-frame ones, with some missing. Of about 23,000 clones in the sample, about 98% were seen once. What was sequenced was conventional CD4+ T cells sorted from PBMCs. This TCR was sampled from a human donor with AIRE deficiency.

CDR3: CASSQGQTGMFGNEQFF. The CDR3 coding sequence is TGCGCCAGCAGCCAAGGGCAAACAGGGATGTTTGGCAATGAGCAGTTCTTC. The rearrangement links TRBV4-3 to TRBJ2-1; tentative D call: TRBD1 (6 bases). Trimming left V 1 base short and J 6 bases short, with 19 bases between. CDR3 size: 17 residues. Germline V gene lookup returns CDR1 LGHNA and CDR2 YSLEER.